This entry concerns a single T cell receptor beta chain. Its antigen is as yet unknown. The germline CDR1 and CDR2 sequences are LGHNA and YNFKEQ. V lost 0 bases and J lost 7; bases outside the gene matches: 11. CDR3 length: 18 residues. Overall study results and limits: Tumor memory CD4+ T cell TCR gene usage was found to cluster with blood and lymph node memory CD4+ cells and with lymph node naive CD4+ cells.

After constant-region reverse-primer amplification, full-length variable regions underwent semi-nested PCR with Nested Universal Primer A. In TCRdb, the 5' RACE reads were re-called with MiXCR into one record per CDR3 protein. The data show fewer than 65,000 distinct CDR3 sequences, almost 30% seen once. Naive CD4+ T cells were purified with Tregs depleted by CD25. The sequence derives from a female donor with breast cancer. The rearrangement uses TRBV4-2 and TRBJ2-1; 11 positions agree with TRBD2. Source material: tumor-infiltrating naive CD4+ T cells sorted from the breast tumor. Subset in this sample: naive CD4+ T cells, CD4+CD45RA+CD25-. The CDR3 DNA follows: TGTGCCAGCAGCCAAGATACTAGCGGGGGCCCGTTATCGAATGAGCAGTTCTTC. It specifies CASSQDTSGGPLSNEQFF.